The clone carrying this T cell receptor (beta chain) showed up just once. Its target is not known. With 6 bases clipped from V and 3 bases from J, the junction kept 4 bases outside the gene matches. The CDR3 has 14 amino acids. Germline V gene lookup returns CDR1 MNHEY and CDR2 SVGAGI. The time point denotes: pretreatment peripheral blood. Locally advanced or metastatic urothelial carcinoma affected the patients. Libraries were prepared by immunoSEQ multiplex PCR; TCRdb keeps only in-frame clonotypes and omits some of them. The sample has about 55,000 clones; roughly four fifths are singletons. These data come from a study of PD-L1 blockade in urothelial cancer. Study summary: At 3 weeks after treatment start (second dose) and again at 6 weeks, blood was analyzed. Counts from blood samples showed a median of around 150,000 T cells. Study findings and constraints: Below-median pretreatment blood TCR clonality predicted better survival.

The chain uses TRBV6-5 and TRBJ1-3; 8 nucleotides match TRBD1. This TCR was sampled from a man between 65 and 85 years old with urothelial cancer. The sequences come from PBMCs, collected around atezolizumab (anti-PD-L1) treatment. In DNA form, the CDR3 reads TGTGCCAGCAGGCAGGACAGGGTTGGAAACACCATATATTTT. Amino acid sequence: CASRQDRVGNTIYF.